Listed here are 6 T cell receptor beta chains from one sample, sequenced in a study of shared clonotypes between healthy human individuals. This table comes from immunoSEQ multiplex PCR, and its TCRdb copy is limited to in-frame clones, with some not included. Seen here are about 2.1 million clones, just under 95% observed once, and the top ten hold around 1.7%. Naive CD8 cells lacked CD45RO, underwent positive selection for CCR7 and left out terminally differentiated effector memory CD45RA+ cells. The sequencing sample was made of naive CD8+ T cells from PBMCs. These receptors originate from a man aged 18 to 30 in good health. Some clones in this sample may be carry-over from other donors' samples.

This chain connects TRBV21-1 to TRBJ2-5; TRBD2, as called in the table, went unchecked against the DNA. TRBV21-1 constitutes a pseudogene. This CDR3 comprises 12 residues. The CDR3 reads CAAAPIQETQYF. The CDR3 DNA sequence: TGTGCGGCGGCGCCCATCCAAGAGACCCAGTACTTC.

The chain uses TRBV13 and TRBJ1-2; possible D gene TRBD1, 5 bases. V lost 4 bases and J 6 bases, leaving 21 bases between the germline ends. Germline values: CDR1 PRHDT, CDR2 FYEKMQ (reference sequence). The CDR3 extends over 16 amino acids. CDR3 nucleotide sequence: TGTGCCAGCAGCTCGATCTTATGGGAGACAGCGAATGGCTACACCTTC. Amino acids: CASSSILWETANGYTF.

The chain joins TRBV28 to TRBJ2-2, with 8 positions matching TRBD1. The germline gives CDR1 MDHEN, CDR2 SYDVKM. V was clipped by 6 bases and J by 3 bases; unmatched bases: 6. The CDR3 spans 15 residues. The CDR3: CASRPTGADTGELFF. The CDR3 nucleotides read TGTGCCAGCAGGCCGACAGGGGCTGACACCGGGGAGCTGTTTTTT.

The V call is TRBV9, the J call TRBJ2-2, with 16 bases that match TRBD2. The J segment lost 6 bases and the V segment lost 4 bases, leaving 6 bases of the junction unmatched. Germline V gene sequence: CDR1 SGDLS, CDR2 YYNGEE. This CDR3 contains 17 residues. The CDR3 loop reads CASSPGTSGRAPGELFF. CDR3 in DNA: TGTGCCAGCAGCCCGGGGACTAGCGGGAGGGCCCCCGGGGAGCTGTTTTTT. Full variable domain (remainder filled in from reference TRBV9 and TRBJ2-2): DSGVTQTPKHLITATGQRVTLRCSPRSGDLSVYWYQQSLDQGLQFLIQYYNGEERAKGNILERFSAQQFPDLHSELNLSSLELGDSALYFCASSPGTSGRAPGELFFGEGSRLTVL.

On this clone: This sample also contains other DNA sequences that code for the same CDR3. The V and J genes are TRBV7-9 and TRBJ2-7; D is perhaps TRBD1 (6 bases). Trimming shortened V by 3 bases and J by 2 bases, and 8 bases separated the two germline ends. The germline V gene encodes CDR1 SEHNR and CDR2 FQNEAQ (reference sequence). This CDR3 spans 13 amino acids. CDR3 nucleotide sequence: TGTGCCAGCAGCTTGGACAGTCCCTACGAGCAGTACTTC. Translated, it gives CASSLDSPYEQYF.

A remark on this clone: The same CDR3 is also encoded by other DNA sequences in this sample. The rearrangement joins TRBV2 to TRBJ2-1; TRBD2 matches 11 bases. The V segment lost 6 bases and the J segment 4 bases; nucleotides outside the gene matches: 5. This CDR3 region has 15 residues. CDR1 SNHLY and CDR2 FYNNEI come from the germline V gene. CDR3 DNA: TGTGCCAGCAGCGCTGGGACTAGCGGATACAATGAGCAGTTCTTC. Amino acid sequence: CASSAGTSGYNEQFF.